Each of the 17 T cell receptor beta chains below was sequenced from the same sample in a study of T cell responses to AZD1222 COVID-19 vaccine. Repertoires were generated with immunoSEQ multiplex PCR, while TCRdb's copy carries only in-frame clones and drops some. The sample holds about 120,000 clones, over 75% seen once. The sample here was peripheral blood, taken on day 0 of AZD1222 vaccination. Receptor source: an adult in good health.

The chain links TRBV19 to TRBJ2-1; tentatively, D is TRBD2 (5 bases). The CDR3 is made up of 16 amino acids. V shed 7 bases and J shed 3 bases, with 19 bases lying between them. Germline assignment: CDR1 LNHDA and CDR2 SQIVND (reference sequence). CDR3 nucleotide sequence: TGTGCCAGTACCACGAGTGTTGCGGGCCACTACAATGAGCAGTTCTTC. Protein product: CASTTSVAGHYNEQFF.

V is TRBV5-1 and J is TRBJ1-4; no definite D call. Trimming removed 0 bases from V and 4 bases from J, with 10 bases in between. CDR3 length: 15 amino acids. Germline V gives CDR1 SGHRS, CDR2 YFSETQ. The chain's CDR3 is CASSLGGGNNEKLFF. The CDR3 DNA sequence: TGCGCCAGCAGCTTGGGCGGAGGAAATAATGAAAAACTGTTTTTT.

V usage is TRBV5-1 and J usage is TRBJ2-7; TRBD1 is a possible D gene (6 bases). This CDR3 comprises 13 residues. V shed 2 bases and J shed 7 bases, with 13 bases lying between them. Germline loops: CDR1 SGHRS, CDR2 YFSETQ. The CDR3 is CASSLSGTLEQYF. CDR3 DNA: TGCGCCAGCAGCTTATCCGGGACACTAGAGCAGTACTTC.

The gene calls are TRBV9 and TRBJ2-1; 7 nucleotides match TRBD2. The length of the CDR3 is 17 residues. With 0 bases clipped from V and 1 base from J, the junction kept 7 bases outside the gene matches. Germline V gene lookup returns CDR1 SGDLS and CDR2 YYNGEE. CDR3 sequence (DNA): TGTGCCAGCAGCGTAGATTGGGGGGGACCATCCTACAATGAGCAGTTCTTC. It specifies CASSVDWGGPSYNEQFF. Based on the CDR3 plus reference TRBV9 and TRBJ2-1, the full variable domain is DSGVTQTPKHLITATGQRVTLRCSPRSGDLSVYWYQQSLDQGLQFLIQYYNGEERAKGNILERFSAQQFPDLHSELNLSSLELGDSALYFCASSVDWGGPSYNEQFFGPGTRLTVL.

The V call is TRBV7-2, the J call TRBJ2-3, with D possibly being TRBD1 (6 bases). The V gene's germline CDR1 is SGHTA and CDR2 FQGNSA. The CDR3 sequence is 14 residues long. V shed 5 bases and J shed 0 bases, with 9 bases lying between them. The CDR3 DNA reads TGTGCCAGCAGCCCTGGACAGAGCACAGATACGCAGTATTTT. Its translation: CASSPGQSTDTQYF.

The chain is built from TRBV12-3 or TRBV12-4 and TRBJ1-2, with D unresolved. V was cut by 1 base and J by 8 bases, with 11 bases left in between. This CDR3 comprises 13 residues. DNA of the CDR3: TGTGCCAGCAGTTTAGACCCGAGGAAGGGCTACACCTTC. Translated: CASSLDPRKGYTF.

This rearrangement joins TRBV28 to TRBJ1-2, with D hard to call. V was trimmed by 9 bases and J by 4 bases, leaving 12 bases between them. The CDR3 consists of 12 residues. CDR1 is MDHEN, CDR2 SYDVKM, per germline. CDR3 nucleotide sequence: TGTGCCAGTTCGAATAAGGGCTATGGCTACACCTTC. Its translation: CASSNKGYGYTF.

The chain uses TRBV18 and TRBJ2-3, with D perhaps matching TRBD1 or TRBD2 (5 bases each). CDR1 is KGHSH, CDR2 LQKENI, per germline. This CDR3 spans 15 amino acids. The V end lost 9 bases, the J end lost 3 bases, and 19 bases lay between the germline ends. The CDR3 DNA follows: TGTGCCAGTACAGAGGGACGGATACGTACAGATACGCAGTATTTT. Its translation is CASTEGRIRTDTQYF.

The V and J genes are TRBV2 and TRBJ1-1; D is undetermined. This CDR3 spans 14 amino acids. Trimming cost V 4 bases and J 2 bases, with 11 bases left between them. The V gene's germline CDR1 is SNHLY and CDR2 FYNNEI. The DNA for the CDR3 is TGTGCCAGCAGTGTACTGAGGATAAACACTGAAGCTTTCTTT. This translates into CASSVLRINTEAFF.

This sequence joins TRBV6-5 and TRBJ1-1, with D unresolved. The CDR3 extends over 11 amino acids. V lost 0 bases to trimming and J lost 6 bases, with 2 bases between them. The germline V gene has CDR1 MNHEY and CDR2 SVGAGI. The CDR3 region is CASSYSSEAFF. The CDR3 region has the DNA TGTGCCAGCAGTTACTCGTCTGAAGCTTTCTTT.

This chain links TRBV30 with TRBJ1-1, with 9 positions matching TRBD1. The ends lost 2 bases at V and 3 bases at J; junction bases unmatched: 4. The germline CDR1 and CDR2 sequences are GTSNPN and SVGIG (reference sequence). This CDR3 region has 14 residues. The CDR3 DNA reads TGTGCCTGGAGTTTCCGGGACAGGGACACTGAAGCTTTCTTT. As protein: CAWSFRDRDTEAFF.

This rearrangement joins TRBV28 to TRBJ1-2; D remains ambiguous. Germline V gene sequence: CDR1 MDHEN, CDR2 SYDVKM. The V end lost 9 bases, the J end lost 2 bases, and 10 bases lay between the germline ends. This CDR3 has 12 residues. The CDR3 loop reads CASQRQNYGYTF. The CDR3 DNA reads as TGTGCCAGTCAGCGGCAGAACTATGGCTACACCTTC.

This clone showed up many times. This rearrangement joins TRBV2 to TRBJ1-2; D gene unclear. Germline CDR1 and CDR2: SNHLY and FYNNEI. The CDR3 runs to 14 residues. Trimming removed 4 bases from V and 3 bases from J, with 12 bases in between. This chain's CDR3 is CASSAEGWDYGYTF. The CDR3 coding sequence is TGTGCCAGCAGTGCGGAGGGTTGGGACTATGGCTACACCTTC.

The chain couples TRBV3-1 (or the pseudogene TRBV3-2) to TRBJ2-7; TRBD1 agrees at 11 bases. Germline trimming cut 4 bases from V and 7 bases from J; bases unmatched to any gene: 9. Germline V lookup: CDR1 LGHDT, CDR2 YNNKEL (reference sequence). This CDR3 has 15 residues. The CDR3 is CASSRIGQGADEQYF. CDR3 in DNA: TGTGCCAGCAGCCGCATTGGACAGGGGGCAGATGAGCAGTACTTC.

The chain couples TRBV5-4 to TRBJ2-7, with D possibly called TRBD1 or TRBD2 (5 bases each). This CDR3 is built from 15 residues. Trimming pared 2 bases from V and 0 bases from J, leaving 12 bases between. Germline CDR1 SGHNT, CDR2 YYREEE (reference sequence). CDR3 sequence (DNA): TGTGCCAGCAGCTTTCGGGTCGGGGCCTCCTACGAGCAGTACTTC. Translation: CASSFRVGASYEQYF. The full variable domain, in which reference TRBV5-4 and TRBJ2-7 provide the parts outside the CDR3, is ETGVTQSPTHLIKTRGQQVTLRCSSQSGHNTVSWYQQALGQGPQFIFQYYREEENGRGNFPPRFSGLQFPNYSSELNVNALELDDSALYLCASSFRVGASYEQYFGPGTRLTVT.

The chain links TRBV2 to TRBJ2-7; 7 nucleotides line up with TRBD1. This CDR3 spans 19 amino acids. V shed 2 bases, J shed 5 bases, and the junction held 21 bases outside the gene matches. The V gene's germline CDR1 is SNHLY and CDR2 FYNNEI. This CDR3 reads CASSERYDRALPGGDEQYF. CDR3 DNA: TGTGCCAGCAGTGAAAGATATGACAGGGCCTTACCTGGTGGCGACGAGCAGTACTTC.

V gene TRBV28 combines with J gene TRBJ1-1; D may be TRBD1 (5 bases). The CDR3 extends over 13 amino acids. Germline V lookup: CDR1 MDHEN, CDR2 SYDVKM. V gave up 8 bases and J gave up 4 bases, with 14 bases separating them. CDR3 coding DNA: TGTGCCAGCGATTCTAGGGGCGCCACTGAAGCTTTCTTT. Translated, it gives CASDSRGATEAFF.